Included here is one TCR beta chain sequence, with context. Its specificity is unknown. The data were taken from a study of cytomegalovirus exposure and HLA in healthy donors. PCR was performed using 60 Vbeta and 13 Jbeta primers. TCRdb's table, derived via immunoSEQ multiplex PCR, lists solely in-frame clones and lacks some. The sample yields over 200,000 clones, of which the top ten take up about 1%. Study-wide results and caveats: Most TCR beta V segments were productive about 90% or about 30% of the time in an earlier analysis. In a later analysis, common viral pathogens appeared linked to several of the most significant clusters. Excluded were some V segments that proved indistinguishable, including TRBV6-2 and TRBV6-3.

V lost 3 bases to trimming and J lost 6 bases; unmatched junction nucleotides: 5. Germline V gene sequence: CDR1 LNHNV, CDR2 YYDKDF (reference sequence). This CDR3 has 14 amino acids. The TCR comes from a woman aged 25-40 years in good health and CMV-seropositive. The sample taken for sequencing was PBMCs. The chain employs TRBV15 and TRBJ1-5, with 7 bases identical to TRBD1. The chain's CDR3 is CATSRGTGAQPQHF. CDR3 DNA: TGTGCCACCAGCAGGGGTACAGGGGCTCAGCCCCAGCATTTT.